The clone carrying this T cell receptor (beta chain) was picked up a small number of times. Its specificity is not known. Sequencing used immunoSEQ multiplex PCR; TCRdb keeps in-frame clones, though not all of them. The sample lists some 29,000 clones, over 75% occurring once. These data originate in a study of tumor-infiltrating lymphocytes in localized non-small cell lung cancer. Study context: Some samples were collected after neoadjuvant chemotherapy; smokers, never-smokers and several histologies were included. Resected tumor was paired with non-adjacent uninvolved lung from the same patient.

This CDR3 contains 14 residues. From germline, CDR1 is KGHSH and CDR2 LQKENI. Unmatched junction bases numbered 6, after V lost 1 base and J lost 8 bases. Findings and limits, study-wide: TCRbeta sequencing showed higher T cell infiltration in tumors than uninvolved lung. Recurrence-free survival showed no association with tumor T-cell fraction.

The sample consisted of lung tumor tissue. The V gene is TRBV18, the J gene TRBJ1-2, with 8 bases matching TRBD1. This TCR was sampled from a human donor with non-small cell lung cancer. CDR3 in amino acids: CASSPRLTGDGYTF. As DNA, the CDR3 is TGTGCCAGCTCACCACGGTTGACAGGGGACGGCTACACCTTC.